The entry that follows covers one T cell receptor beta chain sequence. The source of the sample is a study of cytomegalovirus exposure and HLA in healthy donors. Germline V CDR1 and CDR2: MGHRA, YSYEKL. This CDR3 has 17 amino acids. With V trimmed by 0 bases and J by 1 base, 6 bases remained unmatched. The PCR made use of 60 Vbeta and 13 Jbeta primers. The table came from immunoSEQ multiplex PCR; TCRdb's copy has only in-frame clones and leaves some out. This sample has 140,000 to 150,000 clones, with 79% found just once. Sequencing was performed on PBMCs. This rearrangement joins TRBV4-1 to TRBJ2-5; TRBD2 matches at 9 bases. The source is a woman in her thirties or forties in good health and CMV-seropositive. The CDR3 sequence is CASSQDGAGGFQETQYF. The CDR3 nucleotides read TGCGCCAGCAGCCAAGACGGAGCGGGGGGATTCCAAGAGACCCAGTACTTC.